The 29 T cell receptor beta chains listed next were all sequenced from one sample in a study of shared clonotypes between healthy human individuals. Clones were sequenced by immunoSEQ multiplex PCR, and TCRdb holds only the in-frame ones, with some missing. The table records some 2,100,000 clones, approximately 94% of them present only once. Source material: naive CD4+ T cells sorted from blood. The subset denotes: CD45RA+ positively selected. These receptors were taken from a man between 18 and 29 years old in good health.

V usage is TRBV2 and J usage is TRBJ2-3; TRBD1 matches 9 bases. The CDR3 consists of 14 residues. From germline, CDR1 is SNHLY and CDR2 FYNNEI. The trim removed 6 bases at V and 2 bases at J, leaving 3 bases unmatched. CDR3 sequence reads: CASRLQGATDTQYF. CDR3 bases: TGTGCCAGCAGATTACAGGGGGCCACAGATACGCAGTATTTT.

The chain has TRBV9 and TRBJ2-1; D remains unclear. Trimming took 3 bases from V and 2 from J, leaving 6 bases between them. The CDR3 covers 13 residues. Germline V lookup: CDR1 SGDLS, CDR2 YYNGEE. The CDR3 region has the DNA TGTGCCAGCAGCGCTCAACCCTACAATGAGCAGTTCTTC. Amino acids: CASSAQPYNEQFF. Complete variable domain (other parts from reference TRBV9 and TRBJ2-1): DSGVTQTPKHLITATGQRVTLRCSPRSGDLSVYWYQQSLDQGLQFLIQYYNGEERAKGNILERFSAQQFPDLHSELNLSSLELGDSALYFCASSAQPYNEQFFGPGTRLTVL.

This chain links TRBV7-9 with TRBJ2-2; D gene unclear. V was clipped by 4 bases and J by 5 bases, with 17 bases between them. In germline, CDR1 is SEHNR, CDR2 FQNEAQ (reference sequence). The CDR3 is made up of 16 amino acids. The CDR3 DNA reads as TGTGCCAGCAGCTCCCCGATCCTAGGGTGGACCGGGGAGCTGTTTTTT. Encoded protein: CASSSPILGWTGELFF.

Points on this clone: The sample contains more than one DNA sequence encoding this CDR3. The chain has TRBV5-1 and TRBJ2-3; tentative D call: TRBD1 (5 bases). V lost 0 bases, J lost 1 base, and 9 bases lay in between. CDR3 length: 15 residues. CDR1 and CDR2 from the germline V gene are SGHRS and YFSETQ. The CDR3 nucleotides are TGCGCCAGCAGCTTGGTAGGGGTGGGCACAGATACGCAGTATTTT. Protein sequence: CASSLVGVGTDTQYF.

The V call is TRBV30, the J call TRBJ1-1, with D maybe TRBD1 (6 bases). The germline V gene has CDR1 GTSNPN and CDR2 SVGIG (reference sequence). The CDR3 contains 14 residues. V lost 4 bases, J lost 1 base, and 13 bases lay in between. The CDR3 here is CAWNGGQGNTEAFF. In DNA, the CDR3 is TGTGCCTGGAATGGGGGCCAAGGGAACACTGAAGCTTTCTTT.

For this clone: Other DNA sequences within the sample encode an identical CDR3. The chain carries TRBV5-1 and TRBJ2-2; perhaps TRBD2 as D (5 bases). Trimming cost V 4 bases and J 5 bases, with 9 bases left between them. The CDR3 spans 13 residues. CDR1 is SGHRS and CDR2 is YFSETQ in the germline V gene. The CDR3 DNA follows: TGCGCCAGCAGCCTCTCGGGGACCGGGGAGCTGTTTTTT. It translates to CASSLSGTGELFF.

This chain links TRBV15 with TRBJ1-5; D remains ambiguous. The germline V and J ends were trimmed by 5 bases and 0 bases, with 11 bases remaining between them. This CDR3 spans 15 amino acids. Germline values: CDR1 LNHNV, CDR2 YYDKDF (reference sequence). As DNA, the CDR3 is TGTGCCACCAGCTTATTAAGTAATAGCAATCAGCCCCAGCATTTT. Its protein product is CATSLLSNSNQPQHF.

The rearrangement links TRBV2 to TRBJ2-1; a weak D match, TRBD1 (7 bases). CDR3 length equals 13 residues. CDR1 is SNHLY and CDR2 is FYNNEI in the germline V gene. The V and J ends lost 3 bases and 9 bases respectively, with 12 bases between them. The CDR3 loop reads CASSDRGVSEQFF. The CDR3 DNA sequence: TGTGCCAGCAGTGACAGGGGGGTCAGTGAGCAGTTCTTC.

The V and J genes are TRBV5-6 and TRBJ2-7, with D hard to call. The V gene lost 0 bases and the J gene lost 7 bases, with 11 bases spanning the gap. Germline V gene data show CDR1 as SGHDT and CDR2 as YYEEEE. The CDR3 sequence is 13 residues long. CDR3 DNA sequence: TGTGCCAGCAGCTTGGAGGCCCTGGGGGAGCAGTACTTC. This encodes CASSLEALGEQYF. Full variable domain (remainder filled in from reference TRBV5-6 and TRBJ2-7): DAGVTQSPTHLIKTRGQQVTLRCSPKSGHDTVSWYQQALGQGPQFIFQYYEEEERQRGNFPDRFSGHQFPNYSSELNVNALLLGDSALYLCASSLEALGEQYFGPGTRLTVT.

This clone was seen a handful of times. The chain joins TRBV6-5 to TRBJ2-1, with 8 bases aligning to TRBD2. CDR1 is MNHEY and CDR2 is SVGAGI in the germline V gene. The junction had 10 bases not matched to a gene; V was cut back by 6 bases and J by 9 bases. This CDR3 region has 14 residues. The CDR3 DNA reads TGTGCCAGCAGCCGCGCCACTAGCGGCTCTGAGCAGTTCTTC. This gives the protein CASSRATSGSEQFF.

This chain uses TRBV2 with TRBJ1-2, with 11 bases aligning to TRBD1. The germline V gene has CDR1 SNHLY and CDR2 FYNNEI. V lost 8 bases, J lost 4 bases, and 6 bases stayed unmatched. The CDR3 has 14 residues. The DNA for the CDR3 is TGTGCCAGCCGACTCGGGACAGGGGGCTATGGCTACACCTTC. Translating gives CASRLGTGGYGYTF.

The gene calls are TRBV2 and TRBJ1-1, with 9 nucleotides matching TRBD1. The CDR3 runs 15 residues. CDR1 and CDR2 (germline): SNHLY, FYNNEI. V shed 2 bases, J shed 6 bases, and the junction held 7 bases outside the gene matches. The DNA for the CDR3 is TGTGCCAGCAGTGAATTGACAGGGGGTAGGTCTGAAGCTTTCTTT. It specifies CASSELTGGRSEAFF.

The rearrangement uses TRBV7-2 and TRBJ2-7; TRBD2 agrees at 8 bases. The CDR3 totals 15 residues. The germline gives CDR1 SGHTA, CDR2 FQGNSA. V shed 1 base and J 2 bases; nucleotides not matched to a gene: 4. CDR3 region: CASSLGRGGPYEQYF. The CDR3 DNA is TGTGCCAGCAGCTTAGGACGGGGGGGCCCCTACGAGCAGTACTTC.

V is TRBV10-3 and J is TRBJ1-4; 9 bases are a match to TRBD1. The CDR3 runs to 14 residues. The V and J ends lost 3 bases and 5 bases, in that order; junction bases with no gene match: 1. Germline V lookup: CDR1 ENHRY, CDR2 SYGVKD. CDR3 loop: CAISDGTGNEKLFF. In DNA form, the CDR3 reads TGTGCCATCAGTGACGGGACAGGGAATGAAAAACTGTTTTTT.

A few counts support this clone. V usage is TRBV6-6 and J usage is TRBJ2-6; D unclear. Germline-derived CDR1 and CDR2 are MNHNY and SVGAGI (reference sequence). The V and J ends lost 6 bases and 4 bases respectively, with 16 bases between them. The CDR3 loop spans 16 amino acids. The CDR3 loop reads CASSHRTTKGANVLTF. The DNA for the CDR3 is TGTGCCAGCAGCCACCGGACGACGAAAGGGGCCAACGTCCTGACTTTC.

The chain combines TRBV29-1 with TRBJ2-1, with 11 bases aligning to TRBD2. V was pared by 4 bases and J by 4 bases, with 3 bases of the junction left unmatched. The CDR3 is 14 residues long. Germline V gives CDR1 SQVTM, CDR2 ANQGSEA. CDR3 residues: CSVGGLAAYNEQFF. The CDR3 region has the DNA TGCAGCGTTGGGGGACTAGCGGCATACAATGAGCAGTTCTTC.

The chain employs TRBV18 and TRBJ2-2, with TRBD2 identical over 7 bases. V lost 10 bases to trimming and J lost 0 bases; unmatched junction nucleotides: 5. The CDR3 spans 14 residues. Germline V gene sequence: CDR1 KGHSH, CDR2 LQKENI. The CDR3 nucleotides read TGTGCCACCGCGCGGGGGTCGAACACCGGGGAGCTGTTTTTT. Translated: CATARGSNTGELFF.

The CDR3 reads CASSLGGTGRVWHNEQFF. CDR3 nucleotides: TGTGCCAGCAGCTTAGGGGGTACCGGGAGAGTATGGCACAATGAGCAGTTCTTC. This chain connects TRBV7-2 to TRBJ2-1; tentatively, D is TRBD2 (6 bases). Per germline, CDR1 SGHTA and CDR2 FQGNSA. The CDR3 loop spans 18 amino acids. Between the trimmed V and J ends, which lost 1 base and 5 bases, there was a span of 21 bases.

Comments on this clone: Other nucleotide sequences in the sample specify the same CDR3. This rearrangement joins TRBV7-2 to TRBJ1-5; D call uncertain. CDR1 and CDR2 (germline): SGHTA, FQGNSA. Trimming removed 0 bases from V and 4 bases from J, with 4 bases in between. CDR3 length: 13 amino acids. CDR3: CASSLAFNQPQHF. In DNA, the CDR3 is TGTGCCAGCAGCTTAGCCTTTAATCAGCCCCAGCATTTT.

The rearrangement joins TRBV4-1 to TRBJ2-3; D possibly corresponds to TRBD2 (5 bases). This CDR3 spans 16 amino acids. V lost 1 base to trimming and J lost 4 bases, with 15 bases between them. Germline loops: CDR1 MGHRA, CDR2 YSYEKL. This chain's CDR3 is CASSQAVGSKADTQYF. DNA for the CDR3: TGCGCCAGCAGCCAAGCGGTGGGGAGCAAGGCAGATACGCAGTATTTT.

To note about this clone: Other DNA sequences of this sample code for an identical CDR3. The CDR3 here is CASSGQGNTEAFF. The CDR3 coding sequence is TGTGCCAGCTCTGGACAGGGGAACACTGAAGCTTTCTTT. V and J are TRBV18 and TRBJ1-1, with 8 bases identical to TRBD1. This CDR3 has 13 residues. The germline V gene has CDR1 KGHSH and CDR2 LQKENI. J lost 1 base, V lost 6 bases, and 1 base had no gene match. The full variable domain, its missing parts supplied by reference TRBV18 and TRBJ1-1, is NAGVMQNPRHLVRRRGQEARLRCSPMKGHSHVYWYRQLPEEGLKFMVYLQKENIIDESGMPKERFSAEFPKEGPSILRIQQVVRGDSAAYFCASSGQGNTEAFFGQGTRLTVV.

This clone was picked up a small number of times. This sequence joins TRBV28 and TRBJ1-5; D remains ambiguous. V lost 2 bases and J lost 8, with 10 bases in between. The CDR3 spans 13 residues. Looked up from germline, CDR1 is MDHEN and CDR2 is SYDVKM. The chain's CDR3 is CASSLRVIKPQHF. The CDR3 DNA follows: TGTGCCAGCAGTTTACGGGTGATCAAGCCCCAGCATTTT. The full variable domain, completed using reference TRBV28 and TRBJ1-5, is DVKVTQSSRYLVKRTGEKVFLECVQDMDHENMFWYRQDPGLGLRLIYFSYDVKMKEKGDIPEGYSVSREKKERFSLILESASTNQTSMYLCASSLRVIKPQHFGDGTRLSIL.

The V and J genes are TRBV4-1 and TRBJ2-5, with 7 bases fitting TRBD1. The CDR3 is made up of 17 amino acids. V was clipped by 3 bases and J by 5 bases; unmatched bases: 15. The germline V gene has CDR1 MGHRA and CDR2 YSYEKL. DNA for the CDR3: TGCGCCAGCAGCCACGGTGGGGGCAGGGGGAAGCGGGAGACCCAGTACTTC. This sequence encodes CASSHGGGRGKRETQYF.

This chain links TRBV11-2 with TRBJ1-2; 10 bases are a match to TRBD1. The trim removed 5 bases at V and 8 bases at J, leaving 8 bases unmatched. Looked up from germline, CDR1 is SGHAT and CDR2 is FQNNGV. The CDR3 is 14 amino acids. The CDR3 DNA reads TGTGCCAGCAGCCTAGGACAGGGGGAGTTCGGCTACACCTTC. Residues: CASSLGQGEFGYTF.

V and J are TRBV30 and TRBJ1-3; D remains unclear. Germline assignment: CDR1 GTSNPN and CDR2 SVGIG (reference sequence). This CDR3 has 15 residues. Trimming left V 0 bases short and J 4 bases short, with 13 bases between. CDR3 sequence (DNA): TGTGCCTGGAGTGTACGACCCCGAGGAGGAAACACCATATATTTT. It specifies CAWSVRPRGGNTIYF.

The chain joins TRBV6-5 to TRBJ1-1; the D is unclear. Germline V CDR1 and CDR2: MNHEY, SVGAGI. The CDR3 contains 13 residues. V gave up 5 bases and J gave up 2 bases, with 9 bases separating them. CDR3 nucleotides: TGTGCCAGCAGTCCCTCGGACAACACTGAAGCTTTCTTT. Its translation is CASSPSDNTEAFF.

The rearrangement uses TRBV6-5 and TRBJ2-7; D uncertain. The CDR3 runs 13 residues. Deletions cut 10 bases from V and 0 bases from J, with 13 bases between. Germline V gene data show CDR1 as MNHEY and CDR2 as SVGAGI. The CDR3 sequence is CATRRGFSYEQYF. CDR3 bases: TGTGCCACGCGCCGCGGCTTCTCCTACGAGCAGTACTTC.

The V call is TRBV2, the J call TRBJ1-1; D is unclear. The CDR3 consists of 11 residues. The germline V gene has CDR1 SNHLY and CDR2 FYNNEI. V was cut by 6 bases and J by 5 bases, with 7 bases left in between. CDR3 protein: CASRRETEAFF. For the CDR3, the DNA is TGTGCCAGCAGGCGGGAAACTGAAGCTTTCTTT.

J is TRBJ1-3 and V is TRBV30; D not certain. V was shortened by 3 bases and J by 0 bases, with 15 bases between the two germline ends. Germline V gives CDR1 GTSNPN, CDR2 SVGIG (reference sequence). The CDR3 runs 16 residues. Here the CDR3 reads CAWSVSRLSSGNTIYF. CDR3 nucleotides: TGTGCCTGGAGCGTTTCCAGGCTGAGCTCTGGAAACACCATATATTTT.